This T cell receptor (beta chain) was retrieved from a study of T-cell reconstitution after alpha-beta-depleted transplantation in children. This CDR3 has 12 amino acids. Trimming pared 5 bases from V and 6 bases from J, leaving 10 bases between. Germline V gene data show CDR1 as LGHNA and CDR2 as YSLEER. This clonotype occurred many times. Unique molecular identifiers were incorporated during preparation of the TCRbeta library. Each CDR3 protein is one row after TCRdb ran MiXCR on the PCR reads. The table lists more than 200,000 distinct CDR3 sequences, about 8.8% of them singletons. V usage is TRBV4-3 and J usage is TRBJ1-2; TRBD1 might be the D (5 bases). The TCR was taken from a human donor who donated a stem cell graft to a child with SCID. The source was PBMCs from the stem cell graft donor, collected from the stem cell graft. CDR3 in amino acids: CASSARDDGYTF. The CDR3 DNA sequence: TGCGCCAGCAGCGCCAGGGATGATGGCTACACCTTC.